The rows below give T cell receptor beta chains drawn from one sample of a study of blood T cells in healthy people across ages. TCRdb reprocessed the 5' RACE reads via MiXCR and lists one record per CDR3 protein. The sample holds 550,000 to 700,000 distinct CDR3 sequences, roughly 29% seen once. Source material: blood. These receptors were taken from a woman in her 70s in good health. CDR3s include the opening cysteine and the closing phenylalanine or tryptophan. A D gene is named only where the DNA matches it firmly. Only some rows state a clone size, as once, few, many or a class for expanded clones.

TRBV12-3/TRBV12-4	TRBJ1-6	-	-	CASSLLSGLDSPLHF	TGTGCCAGCAGTTTATTGTCGGGGCTTGATTCACCCCTCCACTTT
TRBV6-1	TRBJ2-5	TRBD1	-	CASSTRLGQGQEETQYF	TGTGCCAGCAGTACCCGTCTAGGACAGGGGCAAGAAGAGACCCAGTACTTC
TRBV7-2	TRBJ2-5	-	many	CASSLPGYRETQYF	TGTGCCAGCAGCTTACCAGGTTACCGAGAGACCCAGTACTTC
TRBV7-9	TRBJ1-1	-	few	CASSLWGIKGAEAFF	TGTGCCAGCAGCTTATGGGGGATTAAAGGCGCTGAAGCTTTCTTT
TRBV12-3/TRBV12-4	TRBJ2-1	-	-	CASSWKNSYNEQFF	TGTGCCAGCAGTTGGAAAAACTCCTACAATGAGCAGTTCTTC
TRBV7-2	TRBJ2-7	-	few	CASSLVGGFEQYF	TGTGCCAGCAGCTTAGTTGGGGGATTCGAGCAGTACTTC
TRBV20-1	TRBJ2-5	-	-	CSASVRGPETQYF	TGCAGTGCTAGCGTTCGGGGGCCAGAGACCCAGTACTTC
TRBV20-1	TRBJ1-2	TRBD1	-	CSGRRTGFDGYTF	TGCAGTGGGAGGAGGACAGGGTTCGATGGCTACACCTTC
TRBV5-1	TRBJ2-5	TRBD2	few	CASSLFLAGGEGTQYF	TGCGCCAGCAGCCTTTTCCTAGCGGGGGGCGAGGGGACCCAGTACTTC
TRBV20-1	TRBJ2-3	-	few	CSASLVGVNTDTQYF	TGCAGTGCTAGTCTTGTGGGGGTAAACACAGATACGCAGTATTTT
TRBV20-1	TRBJ2-7	TRBD1	-	CSAYRTGAGDEQYF	TGCAGCGCCTATCGGACAGGGGCGGGTGACGAGCAGTACTTC
TRBV7-4	TRBJ1-4	-	few	CASSFKGDGHNEKLFF	TGTGCCAGCAGCTTTAAAGGGGACGGTCATAATGAAAAACTGTTTTTT
TRBV9	TRBJ2-3	TRBD1	-	CASSGPGTPGTDTQSF	TGTGCCAGCAGCGGGCCCGGGACGCCCGGGACAGATACGCAGTCTTTT
TRBV6-2/TRBV6-3	TRBJ2-3	-	once	CASSSPQRDTQYF	TGTGCCAGCAGCTCACCTCAGAGAGATACGCAGTATTTT
TRBV7-9	TRBJ2-1	-	few	CASLDRGAPFYNEQFF	TGTGCCAGCCTTGACCGGGGGGCTCCATTCTACAATGAGCAGTTCTTC
TRBV7-9	TRBJ2-1	-	few	CASGADNYNEQFF	TGTGCCAGCGGGGCCGACAACTACAATGAGCAGTTCTTC
TRBV12-3/TRBV12-4	TRBJ2-7	-	few	CASSPLQGSTYEQYF	TGTGCCAGCAGCCCTTTACAGGGATCCACCTACGAGCAGTACTTC
TRBV18	TRBJ2-7	-	many	CASSQSGDTSEQYF	TGTGCCAGCTCACAATCGGGGGATACTAGCGAGCAGTACTTC
TRBV9	TRBJ2-5	-	-	CASSVIEGGGETQYF	TGTGCCAGCAGCGTCATCGAGGGGGGCGGAGAGACCCAGTACTTC
TRBV10-3	TRBJ2-1	TRBD2	few	CAVSGGLYNEQFF	TGTGCCGTTAGCGGGGGGCTCTACAATGAGCAGTTCTTC
TRBV7-3	TRBJ2-1	-	-	CASSLGSSSCNEQFF	TGTGCCAGCAGCTTAGGGTCGAGCTCCTGCAATGAGCAGTTCTTC
TRBV5-1	TRBJ2-4	TRBD2	few	CASRTGTSGKNIQYF	TGCGCCAGCAGAACCGGGACTAGCGGGAAAAACATTCAGTACTTC
TRBV9	TRBJ1-2	-	-	CASSGNLMTANYGYTF	TGTGCCAGCAGCGGAAACTTAATGACCGCTAACTATGGCTACACCTTC
TRBV5-5	TRBJ2-2	-	few	CASSLATHLDTGELFF	TGTGCCAGCAGCTTGGCCACCCACCTGGACACCGGGGAGCTGTTTTTT
TRBV4-2	TRBJ1-1	TRBD1	-	CASSQDLLNPGGTEAFF	TGTGCCAGCAGCCAAGATCTTTTGAACCCAGGGGGCACTGAAGCTTTCTTT
TRBV29-1	TRBJ2-5	-	-	CSVAWAEGETQYF	TGCAGCGTTGCCTGGGCCGAAGGGGAGACCCAGTACTTC
TRBV7-2	TRBJ1-1	TRBD1	-	CASSLEDRVLAFF	TGTGCCAGCAGCTTAGAGGACAGGGTTTTAGCTTTCTTT
TRBV6-6	TRBJ2-1	-	-	CASSKDGISYNEQFF	TGTGCCAGCAGTAAGGACGGAATCTCCTACAATGAGCAGTTCTTC
TRBV29-1	TRBJ2-7	TRBD1	few	CSVEAPGTGYEQYF	TGCAGCGTTGAAGCCCCCGGGACAGGGTACGAGCAGTACTTC
TRBV6-6	TRBJ2-4	-	-	CASKAPAAKNIQYF	TGTGCCAGCAAGGCGCCGGCAGCGAAAAACATTCAGTACTTC
TRBV7-2	TRBJ1-1	-	-	CASSLSQADTEAFF	TGTGCCAGCAGCTTATCGCAGGCGGACACTGAAGCTTTCTTT
TRBV4-3	TRBJ2-7	-	once	CASSQDTGRLTSSYEQYF	TGCGCCAGCAGCCAAGATACCGGACGGCTCACGTCCTCCTACGAGCAGTACTTC
TRBV3-1	TRBJ2-5	TRBD2	-	CASSQDRGLAGLRGQETQYF	TGTGCCAGCAGCCAAGACAGGGGACTAGCGGGCTTGCGGGGGCAAGAGACCCAGTACTTC
TRBV5-1	TRBJ1-2	-	-	CASSPQWAHYGYTF	TGCGCCAGCAGCCCTCAGTGGGCTCACTATGGCTACACCTTC
TRBV11-2	TRBJ2-7	TRBD1	-	CASSFAPPGTGGDEQYF	TGTGCCAGCAGCTTCGCCCCGCCGGGGACAGGGGGCGACGAGCAGTACTTC
TRBV9	TRBJ1-2	-	few	CASSEGAGVLNGYTF	TGTGCCAGCAGCGAGGGAGCAGGGGTATTAAATGGCTACACCTTC
TRBV9	TRBJ1-2	-	few	CASSGGGGPIYGYTF	TGTGCCAGCAGCGGGGGTGGAGGGCCTATCTATGGCTACACCTTC
TRBV20-1	TRBJ1-4	-	few	CSARDPRTGNEKLFF	TGCAGTGCTAGAGATCCCCGGACGGGTAATGAAAAACTGTTTTTT
TRBV10-3	TRBJ2-4	-	few	CAISEFPADENIQYF	TGTGCCATCAGTGAGTTCCCAGCGGACGAAAACATTCAGTACTTC
TRBV2	TRBJ2-7	-	-	CATTGSHEQYF	TGTGCCACAACAGGGAGCCACGAGCAGTACTTC
TRBV30	TRBJ1-2	-	-	CAWIFGQGLDYGYTF	TGTGCCTGGATATTCGGTCAGGGTCTGGACTATGGCTACACCTTC
TRBV5-1	TRBJ1-1	-	-	CASSLFDSATEAFF	TGCGCCAGCAGCTTGTTCGATAGTGCCACTGAAGCTTTCTTT
TRBV20-1	TRBJ2-7	-	-	CSANLRHPYEQYF	TGCAGTGCTAATTTGAGGCATCCCTACGAGCAGTACTTC
TRBV7-2	TRBJ2-5	-	few	CASSPHVVRGETQYF	TGTGCCAGCAGCCCCCATGTTGTGAGAGGCGAGACCCAGTACTTC
TRBV19	TRBJ1-1	TRBD1	-	CASRETGGYTEAFF	TGTGCCAGTAGAGAAACAGGGGGATACACTGAAGCTTTCTTT
TRBV4-3	TRBJ2-5	-	few	CASSQANRAETQYF	TGCGCCAGCAGCCAAGCAAACAGGGCGGAGACCCAGTACTTC
TRBV2	TRBJ2-5	-	-	CASSPIYAGPRVTQYF	TGTGCCAGCAGCCCCATCTATGCGGGCCCACGGGTGACCCAGTACTTC
TRBV20-1	TRBJ2-1	TRBD2	few	CSASPGTSGAGEQFF	TGCAGTGCTAGCCCCGGGACTAGCGGGGCTGGTGAGCAGTTCTTC
TRBV27	TRBJ2-7	TRBD1	-	CASSSFDRAEQYF	TGTGCCAGCAGTTCTTTCGACAGGGCCGAGCAGTACTTC
TRBV7-3	TRBJ2-2	TRBD1	-	CASSTGTGVAGELFF	TGTGCCAGCAGCACGGGGACAGGGGTCGCCGGGGAGCTGTTTTTT
TRBV21-1	TRBJ2-1	-	few	CASSKTAKREPYNEQFF	TGTGCCAGCAGCAAAACGGCTAAGCGGGAGCCCTACAATGAGCAGTTCTTC
TRBV6-2/TRBV6-3	TRBJ2-5	TRBD1	few	CATGQVQETQYF	TGTGCCACCGGACAGGTCCAAGAGACCCAGTACTTC
TRBV24-1	TRBJ1-1	-	-	CATSERGAAEAFF	TGTGCCACCAGTGAACGGGGGGCGGCTGAAGCTTTCTTT
TRBV27	TRBJ2-6	TRBD2	-	CASSFEASGGAGANVLTF	TGTGCCAGCAGTTTTGAGGCTAGCGGGGGGGCTGGGGCCAACGTCCTGACTTTC
TRBV12-3/TRBV12-4	TRBJ2-3	TRBD2	-	CASRGLAGVDTQYF	TGTGCCAGCAGGGGCCTAGCGGGGGTCGATACGCAGTATTTT
TRBV6-6	TRBJ2-5	-	-	CASSWGVQETQYF	TGTGCCAGCAGTTGGGGGGTACAAGAGACCCAGTACTTC
TRBV29-1	TRBJ2-7	TRBD1	-	CSVEFGTGGLYEQYF	TGCAGCGTTGAATTCGGGACAGGGGGTCTATACGAGCAGTACTTC